This T cell receptor beta chain comes out of a study of blood T cell repertoires in COVID-19. At the level of the study: Samples came from the United States, Italy and Spain, spanning acute and convalescent COVID-19.

Source study methods: Quantification of nucleated cells was approximated via reference gene primer amplification. The protocol was immunoSEQ multiplex PCR, while the TCRdb copy is restricted to in-frame clones and leaves out a portion. The V and J calls and clone size come from that table; D and trimming were worked out from the DNA. The repertoire holds hundreds of thousands of clones, around 83% seen once, with roughly 8.8% in the top ten. This CDR3 is built from 19 residues. Germline values: CDR1 MGHRA, CDR2 YSYEKL. V lost 1 base to trimming and J lost 8 bases; unmatched junction nucleotides: 15. The chain carries TRBV4-1 and TRBJ2-1; the match to TRBD2 covers 12 bases. Material for sequencing was peripheral blood. The source of this sequence is a woman in her fifties or sixties with acute or convalescent COVID-19. CDR3 region: CASSQVPSGRASDWDEQFF. CDR3 nucleotide sequence: TGCGCCAGCAGCCAAGTGCCTAGCGGGAGGGCCAGCGATTGGGATGAGCAGTTCTTC.